This T cell receptor (beta chain) is drawn from a study of persistence of HIV-infected CD4 T cells. The overall study: Up to roughly 200 mL blood was drawn at multiple time points; a couple of donors had single-time leukapheresis.

Comments on this clone: Its cognate antigen is unknown.

Trimming took off 2 bases at V and 0 bases at J, with 13 bases between the two ends. CDR1 is MNHEY and CDR2 is SVGAGI in the germline V gene. This CDR3 is built from 16 residues. The immunoSEQ assay was version 4, run in survey mode. Sequencing was performed with immunoSEQ multiplex PCR; in TCRdb, only in-frame clones are kept and a portion is missing. The sample includes 25,000 to 35,000 clones, around 82% of them seen just once. Stimulation used around 10 ug/mL lysate from CMV-infected fibroblasts. CD40L/CD69 double-negative CD45RO-high memory CD4+ T cells were collected. The receptor was derived from an adult woman with HIV who was CMV-seropositive. Sequenced here: CD4+ T cells sorted from PBMCs after approximately 19-hour stimulation, sampled from a patient who received antiretroviral therapy. V gene TRBV6-5 combines with J gene TRBJ1-1; weak D call: TRBD1 (5 bases). The CDR3 loop is CASSYTRRGLNTEAFF. CDR3 DNA sequence: TGTGCCAGCAGTTACACCCGACGGGGGTTGAACACTGAAGCTTTCTTT.